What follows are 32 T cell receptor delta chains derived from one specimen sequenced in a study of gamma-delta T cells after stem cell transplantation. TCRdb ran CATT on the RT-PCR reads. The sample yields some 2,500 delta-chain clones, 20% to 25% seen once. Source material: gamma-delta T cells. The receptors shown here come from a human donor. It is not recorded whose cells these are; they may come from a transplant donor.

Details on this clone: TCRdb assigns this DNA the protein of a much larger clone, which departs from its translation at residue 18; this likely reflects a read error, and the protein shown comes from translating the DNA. In DNA, the CDR3 is TGTGCTCTTGGGGACCGCGTTACTGGGGGACACTCCTGGGACACCCGACAGGTGTTTTTC. Its translation is CALGDRVTGGHSWDTRQVFF. The chain uses TRDV1 and TRDJ3; the match to TRDD3 covers 9 bases. The CDR3 consists of 20 residues. Germline CDR1 TSWWSYY, CDR2 QGS.

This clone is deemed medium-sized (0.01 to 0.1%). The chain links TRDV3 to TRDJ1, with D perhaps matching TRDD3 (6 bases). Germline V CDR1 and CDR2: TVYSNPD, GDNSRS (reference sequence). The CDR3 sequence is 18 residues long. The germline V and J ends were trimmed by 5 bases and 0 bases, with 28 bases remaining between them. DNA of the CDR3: TGTGCCCCACCCCCACCCCGTACTGGGAATATGGACACCGATAAACTCATCTTT. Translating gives CAPPPPRTGNMDTDKLIF.

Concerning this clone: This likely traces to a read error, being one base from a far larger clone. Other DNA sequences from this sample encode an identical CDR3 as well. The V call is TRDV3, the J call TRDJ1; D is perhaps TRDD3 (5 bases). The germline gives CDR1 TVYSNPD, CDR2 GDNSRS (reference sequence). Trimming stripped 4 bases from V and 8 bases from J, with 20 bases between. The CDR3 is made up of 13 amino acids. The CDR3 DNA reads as TGTGCCTCCGACAAGCTGGGAGAGACAAAACTCATCTTT. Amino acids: CASDKLGETKLIF.

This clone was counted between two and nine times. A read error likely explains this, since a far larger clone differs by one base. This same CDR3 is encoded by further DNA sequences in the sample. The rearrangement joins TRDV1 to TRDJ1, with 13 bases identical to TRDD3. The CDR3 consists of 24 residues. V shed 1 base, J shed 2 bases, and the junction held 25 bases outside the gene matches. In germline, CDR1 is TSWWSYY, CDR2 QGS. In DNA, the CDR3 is TGTGCTCTTGGGGAACGGGCCCTTCCTACGCATACTGGGGGATACGGATTAGGGACCGATAAACTCATCTTT. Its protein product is CALGERALPTHTGGYGLGTDKLIF.

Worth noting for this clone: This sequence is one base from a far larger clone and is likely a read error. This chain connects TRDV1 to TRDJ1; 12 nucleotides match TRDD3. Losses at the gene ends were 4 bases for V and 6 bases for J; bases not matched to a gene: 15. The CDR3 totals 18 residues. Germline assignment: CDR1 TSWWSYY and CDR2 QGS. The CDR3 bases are TGTGCTCTTGGGGTTCCCTCGGTACTGGGGGATACATTTCATAAACTCATCTTT. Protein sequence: CALGVPSVLGDTFHKLIF.

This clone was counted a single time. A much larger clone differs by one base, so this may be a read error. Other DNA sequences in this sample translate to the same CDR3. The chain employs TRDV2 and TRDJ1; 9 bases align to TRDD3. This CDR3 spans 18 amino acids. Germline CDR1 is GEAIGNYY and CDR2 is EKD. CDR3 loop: CACDTVGGTGGHTDKLIF. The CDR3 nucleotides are TGTGCCTGCGACACCGTAGGGGGTACTGGGGGACACACCGATAAACTCATCTTT.

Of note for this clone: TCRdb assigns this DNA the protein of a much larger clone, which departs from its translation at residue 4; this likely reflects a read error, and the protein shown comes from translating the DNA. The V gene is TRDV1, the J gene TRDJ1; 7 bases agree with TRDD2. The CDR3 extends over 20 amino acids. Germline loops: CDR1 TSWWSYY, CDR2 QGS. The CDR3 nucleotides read TGTGCTCTTAGGGACCTTCCTTCCTTCCCTCGGACACCGTACACCGATAAACTCATCTTT. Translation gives CALRDLPSFPRTPYTDKLIF.

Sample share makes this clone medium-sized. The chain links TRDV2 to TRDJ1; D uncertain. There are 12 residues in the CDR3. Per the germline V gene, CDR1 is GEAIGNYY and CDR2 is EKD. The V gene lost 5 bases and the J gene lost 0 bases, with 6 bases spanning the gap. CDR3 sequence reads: CACGNYTDKLIF. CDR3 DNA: TGTGCCTGTGGCAATTACACCGATAAACTCATCTTT.

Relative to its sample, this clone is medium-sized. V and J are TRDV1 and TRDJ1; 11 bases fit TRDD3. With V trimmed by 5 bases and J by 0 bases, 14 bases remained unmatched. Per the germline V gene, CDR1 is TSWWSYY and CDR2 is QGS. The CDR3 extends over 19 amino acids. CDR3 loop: CALGNPILGDMVNTDKLIF. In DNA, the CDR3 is TGTGCTCTTGGGAATCCAATACTGGGGGATATGGTGAACACCGATAAACTCATCTTT.

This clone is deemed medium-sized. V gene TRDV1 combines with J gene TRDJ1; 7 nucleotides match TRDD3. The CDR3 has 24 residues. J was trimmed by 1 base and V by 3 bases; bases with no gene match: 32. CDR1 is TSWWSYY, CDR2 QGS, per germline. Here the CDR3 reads CALGDPDGGLPKGPLGVLTDKLIF. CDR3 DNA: TGTGCTCTTGGGGACCCAGACGGGGGTCTTCCGAAGGGGCCCCTGGGGGTCCTCACCGATAAACTCATCTTT.

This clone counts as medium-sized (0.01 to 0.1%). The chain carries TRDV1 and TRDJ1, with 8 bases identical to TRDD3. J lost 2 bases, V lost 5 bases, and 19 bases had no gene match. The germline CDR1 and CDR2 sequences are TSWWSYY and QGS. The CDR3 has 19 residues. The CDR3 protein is CALGYHPAGDIKLTDKLIF. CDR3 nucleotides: TGTGCTCTTGGGTATCATCCAGCGGGGGATATAAAACTAACCGATAAACTCATCTTT.

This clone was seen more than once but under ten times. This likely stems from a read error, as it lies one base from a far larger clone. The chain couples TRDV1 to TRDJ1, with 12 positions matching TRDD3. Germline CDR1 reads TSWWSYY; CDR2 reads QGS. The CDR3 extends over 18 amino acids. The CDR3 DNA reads TGTGCTTTTGGGGTTCCCTCGGTACTGGGGGATACATTACATAAACTCATCTTT. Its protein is CAFGVPSVLGDTLHKLIF.

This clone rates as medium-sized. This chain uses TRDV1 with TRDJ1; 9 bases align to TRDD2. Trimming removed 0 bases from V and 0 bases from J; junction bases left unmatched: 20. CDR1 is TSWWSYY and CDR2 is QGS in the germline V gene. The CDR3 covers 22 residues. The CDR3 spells CALGELGPSYSWGKQYTDKLIF. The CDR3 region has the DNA TGTGCTCTTGGGGAACTGGGGCCTTCCTACTCGTGGGGGAAACAGTACACCGATAAACTCATCTTT.

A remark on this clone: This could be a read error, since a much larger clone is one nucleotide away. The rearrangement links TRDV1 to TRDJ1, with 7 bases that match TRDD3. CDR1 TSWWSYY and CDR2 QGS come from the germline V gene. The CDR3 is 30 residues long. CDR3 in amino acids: CALGERALVGVPFASRTGALGGTYTDKPIF. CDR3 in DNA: TGTGCTCTTGGGGAACGGGCGTTGGTTGGAGTTCCGTTTGCCTCTCGTACTGGGGCCCTCGGGGGGACCTACACCGATAAACCCATCTTT.

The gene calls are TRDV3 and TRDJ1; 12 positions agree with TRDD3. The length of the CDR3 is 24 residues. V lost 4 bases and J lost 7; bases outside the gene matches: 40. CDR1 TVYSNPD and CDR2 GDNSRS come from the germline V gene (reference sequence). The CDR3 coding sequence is TGTGCCTCCGCTATGTGGATTTGTTCCGGAAGACCACTGGGGGATACAGACGCCCCCGGTAAACTCATCTTT. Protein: CASAMWICSGRPLGDTDAPGKLIF.

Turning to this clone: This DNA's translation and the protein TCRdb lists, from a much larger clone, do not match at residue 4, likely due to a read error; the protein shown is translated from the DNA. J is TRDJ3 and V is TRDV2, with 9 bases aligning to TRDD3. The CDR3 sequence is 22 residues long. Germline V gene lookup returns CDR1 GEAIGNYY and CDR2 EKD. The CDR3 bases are TGTGCCTGTGGCACCCCACCTACTGGGGGACCCCTAAGCTCCTGGGACACCCGACAGATGTTTTTC. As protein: CACGTPPTGGPLSSWDTRQMFF.

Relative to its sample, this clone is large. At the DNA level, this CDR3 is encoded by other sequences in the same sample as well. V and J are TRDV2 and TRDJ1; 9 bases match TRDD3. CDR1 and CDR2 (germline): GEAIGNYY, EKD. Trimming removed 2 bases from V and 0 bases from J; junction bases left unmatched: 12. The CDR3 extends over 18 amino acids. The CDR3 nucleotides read TGTGCCTGTGACAGTCTTCCTGGGGATACGCCCCACACCGATAAACTCATCTTT. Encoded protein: CACDSLPGDTPHTDKLIF.

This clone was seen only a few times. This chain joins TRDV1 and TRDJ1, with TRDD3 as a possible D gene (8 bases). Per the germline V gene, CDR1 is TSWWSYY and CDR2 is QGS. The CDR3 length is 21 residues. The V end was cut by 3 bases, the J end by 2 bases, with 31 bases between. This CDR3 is CALGDGFRFLPLWGTTDKLIF. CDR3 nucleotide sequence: TGTGCTCTTGGGGATGGATTTAGGTTCCTACCTCTCTGGGGGACGACCGATAAACTCATCTTT.

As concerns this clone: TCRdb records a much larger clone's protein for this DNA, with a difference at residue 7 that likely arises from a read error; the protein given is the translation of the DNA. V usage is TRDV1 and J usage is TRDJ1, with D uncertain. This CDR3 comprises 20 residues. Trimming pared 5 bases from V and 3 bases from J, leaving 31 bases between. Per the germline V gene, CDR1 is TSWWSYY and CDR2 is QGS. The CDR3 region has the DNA TGTGCTCTTGGGCTCCAGACCTCTTGGTGGAAGCAGGCAGTCTCCGATAAACTCATCTTT. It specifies CALGLQTSWWKQAVSDKLIF.

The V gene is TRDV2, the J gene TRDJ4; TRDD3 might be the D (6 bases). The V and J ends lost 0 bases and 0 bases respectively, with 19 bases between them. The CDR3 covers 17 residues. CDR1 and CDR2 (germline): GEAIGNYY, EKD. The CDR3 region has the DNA TGTGCCTGTGACACCCTTCTACGAGAAACTGGGTCCAGACCCCTGATCTTT. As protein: CACDTLLRETGSRPLIF.

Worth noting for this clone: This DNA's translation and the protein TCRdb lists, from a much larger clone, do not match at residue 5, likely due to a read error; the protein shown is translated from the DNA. CDR3 region: CALGNFPTGRTGGYGRKLIF. CDR3 bases: TGTGCTCTTGGGAACTTTCCTACCGGTAGGACTGGGGGATACGGAAGGAAGCTCATCTTT. The V and J genes are TRDV1 and TRDJ1, with 13 bases identical to TRDD3. Per germline, CDR1 TSWWSYY and CDR2 QGS. CDR3 length: 20 amino acids. Trimming took 5 bases from V and 11 from J; bases not matched to a gene: 26.

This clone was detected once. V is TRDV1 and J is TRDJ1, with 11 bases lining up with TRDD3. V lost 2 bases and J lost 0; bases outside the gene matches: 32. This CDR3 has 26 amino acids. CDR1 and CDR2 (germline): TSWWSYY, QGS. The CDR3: CALGEGETSYQASGGYAKNYTDKLIF. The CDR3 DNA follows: TGTGCTCTTGGGGAAGGAGAAACTTCCTACCAGGCTAGTGGGGGATACGCGAAAAATTACACCGATAAACTCATCTTT.

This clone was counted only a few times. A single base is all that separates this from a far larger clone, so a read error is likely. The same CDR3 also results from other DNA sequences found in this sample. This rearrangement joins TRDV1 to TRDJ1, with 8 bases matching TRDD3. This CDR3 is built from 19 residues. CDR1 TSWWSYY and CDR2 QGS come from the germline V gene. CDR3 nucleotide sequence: TGTGCCCTTGGGGATCTCCCCCATACTGGGGGTTCGTACACCGATAAACTCATCTTT. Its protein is CALGDLPHTGGSYTDKLIF.

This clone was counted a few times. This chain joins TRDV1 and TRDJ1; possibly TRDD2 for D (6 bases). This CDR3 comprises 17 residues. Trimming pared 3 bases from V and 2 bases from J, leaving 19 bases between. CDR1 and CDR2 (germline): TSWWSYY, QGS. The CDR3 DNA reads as TGTGCTCTTGGGGACCTCCTTTCTCCTACGGCTACCGATAAACTCATCTTT. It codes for CALGDLLSPTATDKLIF.

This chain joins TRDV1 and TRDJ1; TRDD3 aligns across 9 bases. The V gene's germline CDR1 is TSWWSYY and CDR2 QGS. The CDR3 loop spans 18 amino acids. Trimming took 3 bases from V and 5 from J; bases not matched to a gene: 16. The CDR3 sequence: CALGDIPTWGYAPDKLIF. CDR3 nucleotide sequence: TGTGCTCTTGGGGACATTCCTACGTGGGGATACGCCCCTGATAAACTCATCTTT.

CDR3 DNA sequence: TGTGCTCTTGGGGAATTAAGTCCCCCCGTTTTACTGGGATCGTACACCGATAAACTCATCTTT. Translation gives CALGELSPPVLLGSYTDKLIF. The chain recombines TRDV1 with TRDJ1; perhaps TRDD3 as D (6 bases). The germline V and J ends were trimmed by 2 bases and 0 bases, with 28 bases remaining between them. The germline V gene has CDR1 TSWWSYY and CDR2 QGS. CDR3 size: 21 residues.

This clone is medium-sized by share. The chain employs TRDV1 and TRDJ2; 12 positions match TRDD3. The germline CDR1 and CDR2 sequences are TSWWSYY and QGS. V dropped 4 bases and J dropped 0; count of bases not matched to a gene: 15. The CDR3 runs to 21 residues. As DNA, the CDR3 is TGTGCTCTTGGGGGTCTACCTGGGGGATACGAGATCCCATCTTTGACAGCACAACTCTTCTTT. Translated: CALGGLPGGYEIPSLTAQLFF.

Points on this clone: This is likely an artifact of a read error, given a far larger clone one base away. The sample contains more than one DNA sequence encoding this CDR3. The CDR3 region is CALGETPVLGDMADKLIF. The DNA of the CDR3 is TGTGCTCTTGGGGAAACCCCCGTACTGGGGGACATGGCCGATAAACTCATCTTT. The chain has TRDV1 and TRDJ1, with 9 bases lining up with TRDD3. This CDR3 has 18 residues. Trimming at V came to 2 bases and at J to 3 bases, leaving 13 bases not matched to a gene. The germline V gene encodes CDR1 TSWWSYY and CDR2 QGS.

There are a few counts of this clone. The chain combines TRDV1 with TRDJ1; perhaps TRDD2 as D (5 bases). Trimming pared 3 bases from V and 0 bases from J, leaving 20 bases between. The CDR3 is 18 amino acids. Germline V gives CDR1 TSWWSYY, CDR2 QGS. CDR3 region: CALGEGSGPPSYTDKLIF. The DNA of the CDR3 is TGTGCTCTTGGGGAGGGGTCGGGGCCACCTTCGTACACCGATAAACTCATCTTT.

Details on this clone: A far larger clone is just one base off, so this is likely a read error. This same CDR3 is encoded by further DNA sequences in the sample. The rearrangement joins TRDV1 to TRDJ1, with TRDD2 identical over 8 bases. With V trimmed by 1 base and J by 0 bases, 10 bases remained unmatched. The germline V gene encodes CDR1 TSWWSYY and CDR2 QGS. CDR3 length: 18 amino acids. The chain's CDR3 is CALGERSFLGVNTDKLIF. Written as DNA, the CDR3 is TGTGCTCTTGGGGAACGGTCCTTCCTAGGGGTCAACACCGATAAACTCATCTTT.

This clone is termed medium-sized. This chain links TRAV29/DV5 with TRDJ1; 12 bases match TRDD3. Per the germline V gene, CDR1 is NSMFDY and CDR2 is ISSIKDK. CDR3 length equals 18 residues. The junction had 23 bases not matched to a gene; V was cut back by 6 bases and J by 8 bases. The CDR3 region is CAGVRGKTPGGYGWKLIF. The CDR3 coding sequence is TGTGCAGGGGTTCGGGGGAAGACCCCTGGGGGATACGGTTGGAAACTCATCTTT.

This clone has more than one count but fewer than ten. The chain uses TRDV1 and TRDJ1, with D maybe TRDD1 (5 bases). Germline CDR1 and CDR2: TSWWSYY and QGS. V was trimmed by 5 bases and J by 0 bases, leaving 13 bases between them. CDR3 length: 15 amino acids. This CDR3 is CALGKLKSYTDKLIF. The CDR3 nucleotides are TGTGCTCTTGGGAAGCTGAAATCGTACACCGATAAACTCATCTTT.